This TCR beta chain was identified during a study of T cell clones after liver transplantation. Study-level information: Blood was drawn pre-transplant, before withdrawal, and after full or failed withdrawal. Findings and limits, study-wide: Migration into the graft, not deletion, may explain lost graft donor-reactive T cells.

Here immunoSEQ multiplex PCR was the method, and the copy in TCRdb shows in-frame clones only, minus some. The repertoire holds about 11,000 clones, with about 76% as singletons. This CDR3 is 15 amino acids long. Germline CDR1 reads SGHTA; CDR2 reads FQGNSA. Trimming removed 5 bases from V and 4 bases from J; junction bases left unmatched: 7. Worth noting for this clone: The antigen remains undetermined.

The chain joins TRBV7-2 to TRBJ2-5, with 10 bases identical to TRBD2. Sequencing used CD4+ T cells from blood, obtained about 31 months after liver transplant. This receptor was obtained from a human patient who received a liver transplant. Some T cells here may be from the graft donor. CDR3 nucleotide sequence: TGTGCCAGCAGCGTGAGCGGGGGGGCATTAGAGACCCAGTACTTC. Amino acids: CASSVSGGALETQYF.